This T cell receptor beta chain originates from a study of shared clonotypes between healthy human individuals. Looking at the study overall: Three CD4 naive, three CD4 memory, two CD8 naive and one CD8 memory plate were used per donor. Study-wide results and limits: The genetic and exposure-history diversity represented was limited by few donors. Among non-shared clonotypes, generation probabilities were lower than among those shared by all four donors.

V was shortened by 6 bases and J by 8 bases, with 12 bases between the two germline ends. In germline, CDR1 is MDHEN, CDR2 SYDVKM. The CDR3 totals 12 residues. Points on this clone: Its antigen is currently unknown.

Profiled with immunoSEQ multiplex PCR; TCRdb holds only in-frame clones, not every one. This repertoire shows about 770,000 clones, 55% to 75% found once; its top ten account for 1.8%. Sequencing input: memory CD4+ T cells sorted from blood. Sample subset: CD45RA-negative fraction. The J gene is TRBJ2-3, the V gene TRBV28; D is possibly TRBD2 (5 bases). The sequence was collected from a woman aged 30 to 39 in good health. CDR3 nucleotide sequence: TGTGCCAGCAGCTTACTTCGGGGTACGCAGTATTTT. It is translated as CASSLLRGTQYF.